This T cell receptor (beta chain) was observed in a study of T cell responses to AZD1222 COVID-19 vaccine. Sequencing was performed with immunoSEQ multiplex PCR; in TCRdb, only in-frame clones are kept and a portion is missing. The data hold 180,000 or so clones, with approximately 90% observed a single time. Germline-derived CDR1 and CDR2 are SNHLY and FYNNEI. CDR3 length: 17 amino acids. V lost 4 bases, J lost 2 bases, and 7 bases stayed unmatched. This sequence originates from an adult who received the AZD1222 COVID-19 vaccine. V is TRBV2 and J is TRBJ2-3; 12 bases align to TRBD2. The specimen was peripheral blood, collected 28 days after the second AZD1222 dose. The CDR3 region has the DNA TGTGCCAGCAGTGTTAGGGGGACTAGCGGGTCCACAGATACGCAGTATTTT. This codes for CASSVRGTSGSTDTQYF.